The 7 T cell receptor beta chains below come from one sample, sequenced in a study of shared clonotypes between healthy human individuals (TCRdb year 2020). The library was prepared using the immunoSEQ multiplex PCR assay. The table comes from immuneACCESS by way of TCRdb, which keeps in-frame sequences with V and J called. Part of the clones is missing from these tables; in studies checked, under half for an unresolved V gene and the rest for unknown reasons. The table for this sample lists around 1.5 million clones; 95% to 99% of them were counted only once. Of the sample, 0.4% to 0.55% is held by the ten largest clones. Sequences were obtained from naive CD4+ T cells sorted from blood. The cell subset or site label corresponds to: CD45RA+ positively selected. The receptors originated from a man aged 25-45 years in good health.

As concerns this clone: Other DNA sequences within the sample encode an identical CDR3. CDR3 DNA sequence: TGTGCCAGCAGTGGGCCGGGAGGGGGCACAGATACGCAGTATTTT. The encoded protein is CASSGPGGGTDTQYF. The chain couples TRBV2 to TRBJ2-3; TRBD2 agrees at 8 bases. Trimming removed 4 bases from V and 1 base from J; junction bases left unmatched: 4. This CDR3 region has 15 residues. Germline lookup yields CDR1 SNHLY and CDR2 FYNNEI.

The chain carries TRBV2 and TRBJ1-5, with a tentative D call TRBD1 (6 bases). The ends were cut back, 6 bases at V and 2 bases at J, with 14 bases in the middle. The CDR3 is 15 amino acids. The germline gives CDR1 SNHLY, CDR2 FYNNEI. CDR3 nucleotide sequence: TGTGCCAGCAGCGAGGGGGGCTTCGGCAATCAGCCCCAGCATTTT. Its protein is CASSEGGFGNQPQHF.

The chain recombines TRBV5-4 with TRBJ2-5, with a tentative D call TRBD1 (5 bases). The V end was cut by 4 bases, the J end by 4 bases, with 11 bases between. The CDR3 runs to 13 residues. Germline V CDR1 and CDR2: SGHNT, YYREEE (reference sequence). As DNA, the CDR3 is TGTGCCAGCAGCCCGCCCCAGGGAGAGACCCAGTACTTC. Protein product: CASSPPQGETQYF.

This clone has only one observation. J is TRBJ1-3 and V is TRBV5-1; a possible D gene is TRBD1 (5 bases). The length of the CDR3 is 14 residues. CDR1 is SGHRS, CDR2 YFSETQ, per germline. V was clipped by 5 bases and J by 8 bases, with 17 bases between them. The CDR3 region is CASRSARVGDTIYF. The DNA of the CDR3 is TGCGCCAGCAGATCCGCCAGGGTGGGAGACACCATATATTTT. Combining the CDR3 with reference TRBV5-1 and TRBJ1-3 gives the whole variable domain KAGVTQTPRYLIKTRGQQVTLSCSPISGHRSVSWYQQTPGQGLQFLFEYFSETQRNKGNFPGRFSGRQFSNSRSEMNVSTLELGDSALYLCASRSARVGDTIYFGEGSWLTVV.

V is TRBV15 and J is TRBJ2-7, with D unresolved. Germline V CDR1 and CDR2: LNHNV, YYDKDF (reference sequence). Trimming left V 0 bases short and J 1 base short, with 7 bases between. This CDR3 has 14 residues. The DNA for the CDR3 is TGTGCCACCAGCAGAGATCTAACATCCTACGAGCAGTACTTC. Its protein product is CATSRDLTSYEQYF.

The V call is TRBV7-3, the J call TRBJ1-1, with D possibly matching TRBD1 (6 bases). Germline V gene sequence: CDR1 SGHTA, CDR2 FQGTGA. V was cut by 5 bases and J by 1 base, with 17 bases left in between. The CDR3 has 16 amino acids. The CDR3 protein is CASSQFDPGANTEAFF. The CDR3 bases are TGTGCCAGCAGCCAGTTCGATCCAGGGGCGAACACTGAAGCTTTCTTT.

The rearrangement links TRBV5-4 to TRBJ2-7, with 9 bases identical to TRBD2. With 0 bases clipped from V and 0 bases from J, the junction kept 4 bases outside the gene matches. The CDR3 covers 16 residues. Germline CDR1 reads SGHNT; CDR2 reads YYREEE (reference sequence). The CDR3 DNA reads as TGTGCCAGCAGCTTGGGCTCTAGCGGGATCTCCTACGAGCAGTACTTC. Protein sequence: CASSLGSSGISYEQYF.